This T cell receptor beta chain emerged from a study of CD8+CD57+ T cells in acquired aplastic anemia. Study in general: DNA from sorted CD4+ and CD8+ cells averaged around 3.5 ug. Findings and caveats of the study: Overlapping CD8+ CDR3 repertoires of patients and controls contained approximately 28 shared sequences. Patients showed no significant difference from controls in CD8+ Simpson's diversity.

This CDR3 is built from 14 residues. V lost 11 bases and J lost 11, with 22 bases in between. CDR1 is SEHNR, CDR2 FQNEAQ, per germline (reference sequence). CDR3 and TCR beta VDJ profiling relied on genomic DNA as the template. One entry per CDR3 protein results from TCRdb running MiXCR on the reads. This repertoire shows some 280,000 distinct CDR3 sequences, 45% to 65% found once; its top ten account for roughly 8%. As regards this clonotype: No antigen is known for it. A read error may explain this, as a much larger clone is one base away.

Sequenced input: sorted CD4+, CD8+, or CD8+CD57+ T cells (not recorded which) from PBMCs. This sequence joins TRBV7-9 and TRBJ1-6; tentative D call: TRBD1 (6 bases). This TCR was sampled from a human donor with severe aplastic anemia or a healthy control (not recorded which). The CDR3: CAWSLGRGNPPLHF. The CDR3 nucleotides read TGTGCCTGGAGTTTGGGCAGGGGAAATCCACCCCTCCACTTT.